This T cell receptor beta chain was observed in a study of T cell responses to AZD1222 COVID-19 vaccine. The method was immunoSEQ multiplex PCR; TCRdb's version includes in-frame clones alone and lacks a portion of them. The profile shows 95,000 to 150,000 clones, about nine tenths of them singletons. Overall study findings and caveats: The sample set comprised mostly white British donors with more females, and clonal diversity was possibly underestimated. Baseline antibody screening turned up just a handful of seropositive AZD1222 recipients. Close to half of all spike-specific TCRs reportedly target regions of the variants that are unmutated.

Trimming took 5 bases from V and 10 from J; bases not matched to a gene: 8. Germline V gene data show CDR1 as LNHDA and CDR2 as SQIVND (reference sequence). The CDR3 sequence is 13 residues long. In the case of this clone: Antigen: not known.

The source was peripheral blood, collected on day 0 of AZD1222 vaccination. The sequence derives from an adult in good health. The chain joins TRBV19 to TRBJ2-1, with TRBD1 matching over 7 bases. This CDR3 is CASSRRQGWEQFF. The CDR3 DNA follows: TGTGCCAGTAGTCGGCGACAGGGTTGGGAGCAGTTCTTC.